Each of the 15 T cell receptor beta chains below was sequenced from the same sample in a study of radiotherapy plus CTLA-4 blockade in lung cancer. Assay used: immunoSEQ multiplex PCR; TCRdb lists only in-frame clones, some missing. The sample lists over 100,000 clones, more than 65% occurring once. The input for sequencing was peripheral blood, taken from a patient treated with radiotherapy plus ipilimumab. The receptors were gathered from a human donor with non-small cell lung cancer that progressed on radiotherapy plus ipilimumab. Some clones in this sample may be carry-over from other donors' samples.

The rearrangement joins TRBV10-3 to TRBJ2-5; 12 bases match TRBD1. V shed 1 base and J 3 bases; nucleotides not matched to a gene: 3. The germline CDR1 and CDR2 sequences are ENHRY and SYGVKD. This CDR3 region has 16 residues. CDR3 bases: TGTGCCATCAGTGAGTACGGGACAGGGGGCGAAGAGACCCAGTACTTC. Protein product: CAISEYGTGGEETQYF.

V usage is TRBV19 and J usage is TRBJ2-7; 9 positions agree with TRBD1. The CDR3 spans 14 residues. Germline CDR1 reads LNHDA; CDR2 reads SQIVND (reference sequence). With V trimmed by 6 bases and J by 8 bases, 11 bases remained unmatched. The CDR3 DNA sequence: TGTGCCAGTAGGGCCGGGACAGGGATTGTCCAGCAGTACTTC. It specifies CASRAGTGIVQQYF. The entire variable domain, with the rest obtained from reference TRBV19 and TRBJ2-7, is as follows: DGGITQSPKYLFRKEGQNVTLSCEQNLNHDAMYWYRQDPGQGLRLIYYSQIVNDFQKGDIAEGYSVSREKKESFPLTVTSAQKNPTAFYLCASRAGTGIVQQYFGPGTRLTVT.

Comment on this clone: The sample carries other DNA sequences with the same CDR3. The J gene is TRBJ2-7, the V gene TRBV27; 9 bases line up with TRBD2. The CDR3 has 14 residues. V gave up 3 bases and J gave up 2 bases; unmatched junction bases: 2. Germline CDR1 is MNHEY and CDR2 is SMNVEV (reference sequence). The CDR3 DNA reads TGTGCCAGCAGTTTGCTAGCGGGGACCTACGAGCAGTACTTC. Protein: CASSLLAGTYEQYF.

The genes are TRBV18 and TRBJ2-7, with 12 bases identical to TRBD1. Unmatched junction bases numbered 6, after V lost 0 bases and J lost 6 bases. The CDR3 loop spans 16 amino acids. In germline, CDR1 is KGHSH, CDR2 LQKENI. As DNA, the CDR3 is TGTGCCAGCTCACCACCGAGCGGGACAGGGGGCGGCGAGCAGTACTTC. Translation: CASSPPSGTGGGEQYF.

About this clone: In the same sample, other DNA sequences code for this CDR3. The chain employs TRBV6-5 and TRBJ2-1; 12 bases map to TRBD2. The germline gives CDR1 MNHEY, CDR2 SVGAGI. This CDR3 contains 16 residues. V gave up 2 bases and J gave up 7 bases; unmatched junction bases: 6. DNA for the CDR3: TGTGCCAGCAGTTACCACGGCGGACTAGCGGGGAATGAGCAGTTCTTC. Its translation: CASSYHGGLAGNEQFF.

In this sample, this clone turned up a few times. The chain uses TRBV21-1 and TRBJ1-4. TRBV21-1 is designated a pseudogene. CDR3 length: 18 residues. The CDR3 loop reads CASSKGGGAETKNEKLFF. CDR3 nucleotides: TGTGCCAGCAGCAAAGGGGGCGGGGCGGAGACGAAAAATGAAAAACTGTTTTTT.

This clone has just one count. The chain links TRBV2 to TRBJ2-1, with D maybe TRBD1 (6 bases). V was cut by 4 bases and J by 2 bases, with 15 bases left in between. This CDR3 is 16 amino acids long. Germline CDR1 is SNHLY and CDR2 is FYNNEI. In nucleotides, the CDR3 is TGTGCCAGCAGTGCATCACAGCAGGGGCCCTACAATGAGCAGTTCTTC. Protein product: CASSASQQGPYNEQFF.

This chain links TRBV11-3 with TRBJ2-5, with 16 bases matching TRBD2. V gave up 5 bases and J gave up 0 bases; unmatched junction bases: 6. Germline V gene lookup returns CDR1 SGHNT and CDR2 YENEEA. The CDR3 consists of 18 residues. CDR3 loop: CASSPGTSGGAYQETQYF. The CDR3 region has the DNA TGTGCCAGCAGCCCGGGGACTAGCGGGGGGGCGTACCAAGAGACCCAGTACTTC.

This chain uses TRBV9 with TRBJ1-5; 8 bases fit TRBD1. The V and J ends lost 2 bases and 5 bases, in that order; junction bases with no gene match: 3. From germline, CDR1 is SGDLS and CDR2 YYNGEE. The CDR3 runs 14 residues. CDR3 residues: CASSVTGGDQPQHF. CDR3 bases: TGTGCCAGCAGCGTTACAGGGGGGGATCAGCCCCAGCATTTT.

V usage is TRBV25-1 and J usage is TRBJ1-2; D is unclear. The CDR3 runs to 13 residues. The germline V gene encodes CDR1 MGHDK and CDR2 SYGVNS. Trimming removed 3 bases at V and 2 bases at J, with 7 bases between. For the CDR3, the DNA is TGTGCCAGCAGTGAGCAGAGAAACTATGGCTACACCTTC. As protein: CASSEQRNYGYTF.

V is TRBV29-1 and J is TRBJ2-5; 7 bases agree with TRBD2. The CDR3 is made up of 14 amino acids. Germline loops: CDR1 SQVTM, CDR2 ANQGSEA. Trimming cost V 4 bases and J 1 base; bases outside gene matches: 6. Here the CDR3 DNA reads TGCAGCGTTGTAGGGGCTAGCGGCCAAGAGACCCAGTACTTC. Translated, it gives CSVVGASGQETQYF.

The chain couples TRBV5-1 to TRBJ1-1; a weak D match, TRBD1 (6 bases). The CDR3 runs to 13 residues. The V gene's germline CDR1 is SGHRS and CDR2 YFSETQ. V shed 0 bases and J shed 7 bases, with 10 bases lying between them. The CDR3 here is CASSLDLDSEAFF. The DNA of the CDR3 is TGCGCCAGCAGCTTGGACCTGGACAGTGAAGCTTTCTTT.

V is TRBV6-5 and J is TRBJ1-1, with a weak D call TRBD1 (5 bases). Germline CDR1 and CDR2: MNHEY and SVGAGI. The CDR3 is 15 residues long. V gave up 3 bases and J gave up 0 bases, with 11 bases separating them. As DNA, the CDR3 is TGTGCCAGCAGTTATGCAGGGATTATGAACACTGAAGCTTTCTTT. Translating gives CASSYAGIMNTEAFF.

This clone came up a few times. The J gene is TRBJ1-3, the V gene TRBV7-9, with no clear D. The CDR3 runs to 15 residues. Per the germline V gene, CDR1 is SEHNR and CDR2 is FQNEAQ (reference sequence). V lost 1 base to trimming and J lost 4 bases, with 11 bases between them. CDR3 sequence reads: CASSLDREYGNTIYF. The CDR3 nucleotides are TGTGCCAGCAGCTTAGATAGGGAATACGGAAACACCATATATTTT.

The V and J genes are TRBV9 and TRBJ1-2; D uncertain. Germline loops: CDR1 SGDLS, CDR2 YYNGEE. V shed 5 bases and J shed 2 bases, with 7 bases lying between them. This CDR3 contains 12 residues. This chain's CDR3 is CASRGPNYGYTF. The CDR3 DNA sequence: TGTGCCAGCAGAGGCCCCAACTATGGCTACACCTTC.